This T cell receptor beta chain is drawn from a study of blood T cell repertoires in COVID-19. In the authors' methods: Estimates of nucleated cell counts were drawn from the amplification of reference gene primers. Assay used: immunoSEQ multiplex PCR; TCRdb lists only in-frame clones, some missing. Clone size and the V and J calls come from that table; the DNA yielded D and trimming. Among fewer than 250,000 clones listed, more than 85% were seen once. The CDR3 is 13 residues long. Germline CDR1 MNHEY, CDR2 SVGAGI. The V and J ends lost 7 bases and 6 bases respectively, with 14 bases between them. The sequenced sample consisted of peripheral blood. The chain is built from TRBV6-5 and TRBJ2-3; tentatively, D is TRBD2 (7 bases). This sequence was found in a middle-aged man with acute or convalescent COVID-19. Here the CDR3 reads CASTGGPGDTQYF. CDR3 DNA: TGTGCCAGCACCGGGGGGCCTGGGGATACGCAGTATTTT.